The rows below give T cell receptor beta chains drawn from one sample of a study of shared clonotypes between healthy human individuals. Measured with immunoSEQ multiplex PCR; TCRdb has only the in-frame clones, and not every one. Seen here are fewer than 650,000 clones, over 65% observed once, and the top ten hold 10% to 15%. The specimen sequenced was PBMCs. The source is a woman in her thirties or forties in good health. Some clones in this sample may be carry-over from other donors' samples. The CDR3 runs from the conserved cysteine through the conserved F or W. The D gene is left open where the match is weak. Clone sizes are given selectively: once, few, many, or a class where the clone is expanded.

.	TRBJ1-5	TRBV18	.	CASSPRTANQPQHF	TGTGCCAGCTCACCACGTACAGCTAATCAGCCCCAGCATTTT
.	TRBJ1-3	TRBV7-8	.	CASSLTALGNTIYF	TGTGCCAGCAGCTTGACAGCTCTAGGAAACACCATATATTTT
.	TRBJ1-2	TRBV7-9	.	CASSPPPGGAYGYTF	TGTGCCAGCAGTCCTCCCCCTGGGGGCGCCTATGGCTACACCTTC
.	TRBJ2-7	TRBV5-4	.	CASSLPDGDYEQYF	TGTGCCAGCAGCCTACCGGACGGGGACTACGAGCAGTACTTC
.	TRBJ1-4	TRBV5-1	.	CASSFNQGGEKLFF	TGCGCCAGCAGCTTTAATCAGGGTGGTGAAAAACTGTTTTTT
.	TRBJ2-1	TRBV7-3	once	CASSSPTANEQFF	TGTGCCAGCAGCTCCCCCACAGCGAATGAGCAGTTCTTC
.	TRBJ2-7	TRBV4-3	few	CASSLPSPESSYEQYF	TGCGCCAGCAGCCTTCCGAGTCCCGAAAGCTCCTACGAGCAGTACTTC
TRBD1	TRBJ2-6	TRBV19	.	CASRRGTGGFGANVLTF	TGTGCCAGTAGGAGGGGGACAGGGGGATTTGGGGCCAACGTCCTGACTTTC
TRBD2	TRBJ2-1	TRBV5-1	.	CASNLAGGALGDEQFF	TGCGCCAGCAATCTAGCGGGAGGCGCCTTAGGCGATGAGCAGTTCTTC
TRBD1	TRBJ2-4	TRBV19	once	CASSMQGAVDIQYF	TGTGCCAGTAGTATGCAGGGGGCGGTGGACATTCAGTACTTC
.	TRBJ2-7	TRBV28	.	CASRDIQGGAYEQYF	TGTGCCAGCAGAGACATACAGGGTGGCGCCTACGAGCAGTACTTC
.	TRBJ1-5	TRBV18	.	CASSPDQDQPQHF	TGTGCCAGCTCGCCAGACCAGGACCAGCCCCAGCATTTT
.	TRBJ2-7	TRBV2	.	CASSERPEIGYEQYF	TGTGCCAGCAGTGAACGCCCAGAAATTGGCTACGAGCAGTACTTC
.	TRBJ2-2	TRBV11-2	.	CASSLDLGSSWLFF	TGTGCCAGCAGCTTAGATCTTGGGTCTAGCTGGCTGTTTTTT
.	TRBJ1-4	TRBV10-3	.	CAISESRATNEKLFF	TGTGCCATCAGTGAGTCGAGGGCTACTAATGAAAAACTGTTTTTT
TRBD1	TRBJ1-4	TRBV6-5	.	CASSRRDSNEKLFF	TGTGCCAGCAGCCGTCGGGACAGTAATGAAAAACTGTTTTTT
TRBD2	TRBJ2-7	TRBV2	.	CASSGGRESDEQYF	TGTGCCAGCAGTGGTGGGCGGGAGTCGGACGAGCAGTACTTC
TRBD1	TRBJ2-5	TRBV2	.	CASSEANRGRETQYF	TGTGCCAGCAGTGAAGCTAACAGGGGGCGGGAGACCCAGTACTTC
TRBD2	TRBJ2-7	TRBV10-2	few	CASTDSGRIYEQYF	TGCGCCAGCACCGACAGCGGGAGAATCTACGAGCAGTACTTC
.	TRBJ2-3	TRBV7-6	.	CASSLGTGRSTDTQYF	TGTGCCAGCAGCTTGGGGACGGGAAGGAGCACAGATACGCAGTATTTT
TRBD1	TRBJ2-5	TRBV5-1	.	CASSLEAGGETQYF	TGCGCCAGCAGCTTGGAAGCAGGGGGAGAGACCCAGTACTTC
TRBD2	TRBJ2-3	TRBV5-1	.	CASSREGTRGVTDTQYF	TGCGCCAGCAGCCGGGAGGGGACTAGAGGGGTCACAGATACGCAGTATTTT
TRBD1	TRBJ1-1	TRBV5-6	.	CASSFRGGNTEAFF	TGTGCCAGCAGCTTCAGGGGGGGGAACACTGAAGCTTTCTTT
TRBD2	TRBJ2-7	TRBV12-5	.	CASGLYSGVPSYEQYF	TGTGCTAGTGGTTTGTATAGCGGGGTCCCCTCCTACGAGCAGTACTTC
.	TRBJ2-1	TRBV6-1	few	CASKRARDGYNEQFF	TGTGCCAGCAAGAGGGCGAGGGACGGTTACAATGAGCAGTTCTTC
.	TRBJ2-1	TRBV6-6	few	CASSYSQVPGDEQFF	TGTGCCAGCAGTTACTCCCAGGTCCCCGGGGATGAGCAGTTCTTC
.	TRBJ1-1	TRBV5-6	.	CASSLPGQNTEAFF	TGTGCCAGCAGCCTACCCGGACAGAACACTGAAGCTTTCTTT
.	TRBJ1-4	TRBV29-1	.	CSVAGPNNEKLFF	TGCAGCGTAGCAGGGCCTAATAATGAAAAACTGTTTTTT
.	TRBJ2-7	TRBV6-1	.	CASSEPGRGMAKSEQYF	TGTGCCAGCAGTGAACCCGGACGGGGGATGGCGAAAAGCGAGCAGTACTTC
.	TRBJ2-3	TRBV30	.	CAWSVKQGGDTQYF	TGTGCCTGGAGTGTAAAGCAGGGGGGAGATACGCAGTATTTT
TRBD1	TRBJ2-3	TRBV10-2	.	CATRQGARTDTQYF	TGCGCCACCCGACAGGGAGCTAGAACAGATACGCAGTATTTT
.	TRBJ2-1	TRBV11-3	.	CASSLTPSSYNEQFF	TGTGCCAGCAGCTTGACACCGAGCTCCTACAATGAGCAGTTCTTC
.	TRBJ2-3	TRBV12-2	.	CASPQGGKLPAPTDTQYF	TGTGCAAGTCCACAGGGGGGGAAACTACCGGCCCCCACAGATACGCAGTATTTT
TRBD2	TRBJ2-1	TRBV10-1	.	CASSRGLAGVYNEQFF	TGCGCCAGCAGCCGGGGACTAGCGGGAGTTTACAATGAGCAGTTCTTC
.	TRBJ2-2	TRBV11-2	.	CASRRGPNTGELFF	TGTGCCAGCAGGAGAGGGCCAAACACCGGGGAGCTGTTTTTT
TRBD1	TRBJ1-2	TRBV19	.	CATAKIGQGHGYTF	TGTGCCACCGCTAAAATCGGACAGGGCCATGGCTACACCTTC
TRBD2	TRBJ2-7	TRBV6-5	.	CASSYSKRDQYYEQYF	TGTGCCAGCAGTTACTCGAAGCGGGACCAATACTACGAGCAGTACTTC
.	TRBJ2-1	TRBV27	.	CASSPALAVYYNEQFF	TGTGCCAGCAGTCCTGCCCTAGCTGTTTACTACAATGAGCAGTTCTTC
TRBD1	TRBJ2-7	TRBV28	.	CASRRGGQGDEQYF	TGTGCCAGCAGGAGAGGGGGACAGGGTGACGAGCAGTACTTC